A single sample gave rise to the 2 T cell receptor beta chains below, sequenced in a study of human T cells and chemical hapten exposure (dated by TCRdb to about 2021). The time point tag for this specimen amounts to: pre-sensitization, week 0. The intended sense of this specimen's treatment or condition label: therapeutic diphenylcyclopropenone sensitization with weekly scalp DPC. Libraries were made using RACE. The data were produced on a NextSeq 500. The raw public reads went through TCRdb reprocessing: fastp at Q25, MiXCR clone calling, in-frame beta chains kept. Here each entry gathers all rows of one CDR3 protein and keeps the most common genes and DNA. The sample table records around 180,000 distinct CDR3 sequences; around 30% of these occur just once. 2.9% of the sample goes to the ten largest clones. The sample in question was whole blood, obtained in connection with sensitization to the hapten diphenylcyclopropenone (DPC). The receptors were gathered from a woman in her twenties or thirties with alopecia areata. Some clones in this sample may be carry-over from other donors' samples.

This clonotype was seen a handful of times. Written as DNA, the CDR3 is TGTGCCAGCAGCCTCCAGACAGGGACAGATACGCAGTATTTT. Its translation: CASSLQTGTDTQYF. J is TRBJ2-3 and V is TRBV7-8; 7 bases agree with TRBD1. From germline, CDR1 is SGHVS and CDR2 FQNEAQ. V lost 5 bases, J lost 3 bases, and 5 bases stayed unmatched. This CDR3 spans 14 amino acids.

This chain uses TRBV28 with TRBJ2-5; D uncertain. Trimming took off 6 bases at V and 4 bases at J, with 9 bases between the two ends. CDR1 and CDR2 from the germline V gene are MDHEN and SYDVKM. The CDR3 has 12 residues. The DNA for the CDR3 is TGTGCCAGCAGCCCCCGTACAGAGACCCAGTACTTC. Its translation: CASSPRTETQYF.